This TCR beta chain was captured in a study of tumor-infiltrating lymphocytes in localized non-small cell lung cancer. Overall study: Some samples were collected after neoadjuvant chemotherapy; smokers, never-smokers and several histologies were included. Study findings and constraints: Different pieces of the same tissue were used for each assay. No T-cell fraction difference was seen between IM1 and IM2 tumors.

TCRdb's copy holds only in-frame clones and misses some; the assay was immunoSEQ multiplex PCR. The table lists some 9,300 clones, about 72% of them singletons, with 9.8% in the top ten. The CDR3 is 15 residues long. Trimming cost V 2 bases and J 0 bases, with 8 bases left between them. The germline V gene has CDR1 MNHEY and CDR2 SMNVEV (reference sequence). On this clone: The antigen remains unidentified.

This sequence was found in a human donor with non-small cell lung cancer. This chain uses TRBV27 with TRBJ1-5; maybe TRBD1 (5 bases). Sequenced sample: lung tumor tissue. The DNA of the CDR3 is TGTGCCAGCAGTTTAGATACAGGTAGCAATCAGCCCCAGCATTTT. It specifies CASSLDTGSNQPQHF.